These 24 T cell receptor beta chains were all obtained from the same sample, sequenced in a study of cytomegalovirus exposure and HLA in healthy donors. Repertoires were generated with immunoSEQ multiplex PCR, while TCRdb's copy carries only in-frame clones and drops some. The data show 140,000 to 150,000 clones, roughly 92% seen once. The sample was PBMCs. These TCRs come from a young man in good health and CMV-seronegative.

The CDR3 sequence: CASSHGAQETQYF. For the CDR3, the DNA is TGTGCCAGCAGCCATGGAGCCCAAGAGACCCAGTACTTC. The V gene is TRBV7-9, the J gene TRBJ2-5; D not certain. CDR3 size: 13 residues. Germline V gene lookup returns CDR1 SEHNR and CDR2 FQNEAQ (reference sequence). V shed 5 bases and J shed 1 base, with 8 bases lying between them.

The J gene is TRBJ2-7, the V gene TRBV30; TRBD2 matches 12 bases. Losses at the gene ends were 1 base for V and 4 bases for J; bases not matched to a gene: 8. The length of the CDR3 is 16 residues. Germline V lookup: CDR1 GTSNPN, CDR2 SVGIG (reference sequence). This CDR3 is CAWSAFLLAGGYEQYF. Written as DNA, the CDR3 is TGTGCCTGGAGTGCTTTCTTACTAGCGGGGGGATACGAGCAGTACTTC.

This chain uses TRBV28 with TRBJ1-4; D not resolved. The CDR3 has 16 amino acids. Germline V lookup: CDR1 MDHEN, CDR2 SYDVKM. V was trimmed by 4 bases and J by 8 bases, leaving 20 bases between them. The CDR3 loop reads CASSSLSGRRGEKLFF. The CDR3 DNA reads as TGTGCCAGCAGTTCCTTGTCGGGGAGGCGCGGCGAAAAACTGTTTTTT.

V usage is TRBV9 and J usage is TRBJ2-5; maybe TRBD2 (6 bases). V lost 0 bases and J lost 4, with 19 bases in between. This CDR3 comprises 17 residues. CDR1 and CDR2 from the germline V gene are SGDLS and YYNGEE. The CDR3 region is CASSVGVATRFLETQYF. CDR3 in DNA: TGTGCCAGCAGCGTAGGGGTCGCGACTAGGTTTCTAGAGACCCAGTACTTC.

This clone was seen once. This chain links TRBV5-4 with TRBJ2-5, with D possibly matching TRBD2 (5 bases). CDR1 and CDR2 from the germline V gene are SGHNT and YYREEE (reference sequence). V gave up 3 bases and J gave up 1 base, with 13 bases separating them. The CDR3 runs to 15 residues. This CDR3 reads CASSSSGGGQETQYF. The DNA of the CDR3 is TGTGCCAGCAGCTCTTCCGGAGGAGGCCAAGAGACCCAGTACTTC.

The chain's CDR3 is CASSLGTGVLNEQFF. CDR3 DNA: TGTGCCAGCAGTTTGGGGACAGGGGTTCTCAATGAGCAGTTCTTC. The V gene is TRBV27, the J gene TRBJ2-1, with 10 nucleotides matching TRBD1. Germline assignment: CDR1 MNHEY and CDR2 SMNVEV (reference sequence). The CDR3 length is 15 residues. The V and J ends lost 3 bases and 6 bases, in that order; junction bases with no gene match: 5.

The chain links TRBV9 to TRBJ1-1; the match to TRBD1 covers 11 bases. CDR3 length: 17 residues. The germline gives CDR1 SGDLS, CDR2 YYNGEE. The V gene end was trimmed by 2 bases and the J gene end by 1 base; junction bases not matched to a gene: 7. The CDR3 spells CASSVGTGGPSNTEAFF. CDR3 nucleotides: TGTGCCAGCAGCGTCGGGACAGGGGGACCTTCGAACACTGAAGCTTTCTTT.

The rearrangement links TRBV7-2 to TRBJ2-5; the match to TRBD2 covers 7 bases. In germline, CDR1 is SGHTA, CDR2 FQGNSA. Unmatched junction bases numbered 20, after V lost 4 bases and J lost 9 bases. This CDR3 has 17 amino acids. The CDR3 DNA follows: TGTGCCAGCAGCTCCCTGGGGTGGAGGGGAGCGGGGATAGCCCAGTACTTC. The encoded protein is CASSSLGWRGAGIAQYF.

The chain couples TRBV29-1 to TRBJ1-1; 7 bases agree with TRBD1. Germline CDR1 reads SQVTM; CDR2 reads ANQGSEA. This CDR3 spans 13 amino acids. With 4 bases clipped from V and 2 bases from J, the junction kept 4 bases outside the gene matches. CDR3 in amino acids: CSVVPGGNTEAFF. The CDR3 bases are TGCAGCGTTGTTCCAGGGGGTAACACTGAAGCTTTCTTT. Based on the CDR3 plus reference TRBV29-1 and TRBJ1-1, the full variable domain is SAVISQKPSRDICQRGTSLTIQCQVDSQVTMMFWYRQQPGQSLTLIATANQGSEATYESGFVIDKFPISRPNLTFSTLTVSNMSPEDSSIYLCSVVPGGNTEAFFGQGTRLTVV.

In its sample, this clone was seen a few times. The chain recombines TRBV4-1 with TRBJ2-3; 7 nucleotides line up with TRBD1. Germline V gives CDR1 MGHRA, CDR2 YSYEKL. Trimming at V came to 0 bases and at J to 6 bases, leaving 9 bases not matched to a gene. CDR3 length equals 16 residues. DNA for the CDR3: TGCGCCAGCAGCCAAGAAGGGGGCATCGGTGGGGATACGCAGTATTTT. Protein: CASSQEGGIGGDTQYF.

This rearrangement joins TRBV27 to TRBJ1-5; 9 positions match TRBD1. The CDR3 runs to 16 residues. With V trimmed by 5 bases and J by 1 base, 6 bases remained unmatched. Germline V CDR1 and CDR2: MNHEY, SMNVEV (reference sequence). The CDR3 DNA follows: TGTGCCAGCAGTCCCCGGACAGGGGTGAGCAATCAGCCCCAGCATTTT. Amino acids: CASSPRTGVSNQPQHF.

V gene TRBV29-1 combines with J gene TRBJ1-6, with 11 bases lining up with TRBD1. Germline V gene lookup returns CDR1 SQVTM and CDR2 ANQGSEA. This CDR3 comprises 13 residues. V lost 5 bases, J lost 10 bases, and 4 bases stayed unmatched. The CDR3 spells CSVSGTGGSPLHF. In DNA form, the CDR3 reads TGCAGCGTTTCCGGGACAGGGGGGTCACCCCTCCACTTT. The entire variable domain, with the rest obtained from reference TRBV29-1 and TRBJ1-6, is as follows: SAVISQKPSRDICQRGTSLTIQCQVDSQVTMMFWYRQQPGQSLTLIATANQGSEATYESGFVIDKFPISRPNLTFSTLTVSNMSPEDSSIYLCSVSGTGGSPLHFGNGTRLTVT.

The chain is built from TRBV7-2 and TRBJ2-5; 7 nucleotides line up with TRBD1. The CDR3 is 13 amino acids. CDR1 is SGHTA and CDR2 is FQGNSA in the germline V gene. After removal of 5 bases from V and 2 bases from J, the junction contained 2 bases not matched to a gene. In nucleotides, the CDR3 is TGTGCCAGCAGCCGGGACAGACAAGAGACCCAGTACTTC. This gives the protein CASSRDRQETQYF.

The genes are TRBV7-9 and TRBJ1-4, with 9 bases lining up with TRBD1. From germline, CDR1 is SEHNR and CDR2 FQNEAQ (reference sequence). With 5 bases clipped from V and 9 bases from J, the junction kept 16 bases outside the gene matches. The CDR3 consists of 17 residues. CDR3 amino acids: CASSPRVRDRDMKKLFF. The CDR3 DNA sequence: TGTGCCAGCAGCCCCCGGGTGCGGGACAGGGATATGAAAAAACTGTTTTTT.

The gene calls are TRBV11-2 and TRBJ1-4, with 9 bases that match TRBD1. CDR3 length equals 16 residues. V dropped 2 bases and J dropped 8; count of bases not matched to a gene: 9. Germline CDR1 reads SGHAT; CDR2 reads FQNNGV. In DNA form, the CDR3 reads TGTGCCAGCAGCTTATATGCCACAGGGGGCGCCGAAAAACTGTTTTTT. It is translated as CASSLYATGGAEKLFF.

Written as DNA, the CDR3 is TGTGCCAGCAGCTATATGGGAGGGTCTCACTATGGCTACACCTTC. Encoded protein: CASSYMGGSHYGYTF. The genes are TRBV27 and TRBJ1-2; D remains unclear. The CDR3 has 15 residues. Deletions cut 6 bases from V and 3 bases from J, with 17 bases between. CDR1 and CDR2 (germline): MNHEY, SMNVEV (reference sequence).

This clone was seen more than once but under ten times. The V call is TRBV18, the J call TRBJ1-3; 9 nucleotides agree with TRBD1. CDR1 is KGHSH and CDR2 is LQKENI in the germline V gene. The CDR3 length is 16 residues. V lost 2 bases to trimming and J lost 2 bases; unmatched junction nucleotides: 4. The CDR3 DNA sequence: TGTGCCAGCTCACCATCGACAGGGGGAGCTGGAAACACCATATATTTT. Its protein product is CASSPSTGGAGNTIYF.

The gene calls are TRBV9 and TRBJ1-5, with D unresolved. The CDR3 contains 15 residues. Germline assignment: CDR1 SGDLS and CDR2 YYNGEE. V gave up 0 bases and J gave up 2 bases, with 9 bases separating them. The CDR3 spells CASSVGIGGNQPQHF. The CDR3 DNA is TGTGCCAGCAGCGTAGGAATCGGAGGCAATCAGCCCCAGCATTTT.

The gene calls are TRBV6-5 and TRBJ1-6; TRBD1 aligns across 11 bases. The junction had 5 bases not matched to a gene; V was cut back by 4 bases and J by 6 bases. This CDR3 is 16 amino acids long. Germline V gene lookup returns CDR1 MNHEY and CDR2 SVGAGI. The CDR3 here is CASSSAGQGANSPLHF. CDR3 coding DNA: TGTGCCAGCAGTTCCGCAGGACAGGGGGCTAATTCACCCCTCCACTTT.

The J gene is TRBJ1-1, the V gene TRBV9; 10 bases match TRBD1. This CDR3 contains 16 residues. Germline values: CDR1 SGDLS, CDR2 YYNGEE. V dropped 4 bases and J dropped 0; count of bases not matched to a gene: 6. The CDR3 protein is CASSTSTGGVNTEAFF. In DNA, the CDR3 is TGTGCCAGCAGCACATCGACAGGGGGCGTGAACACTGAAGCTTTCTTT.

The chain is built from TRBV6-5 and TRBJ1-2; TRBD1 is a possible D gene (6 bases). V was shortened by 6 bases and J by 0 bases, with 11 bases between the two germline ends. Germline values: CDR1 MNHEY, CDR2 SVGAGI. There are 14 residues in the CDR3. CDR3 loop: CASRLTGSNYGYTF. The CDR3 DNA reads TGTGCCAGCAGACTGACAGGATCTAACTATGGCTACACCTTC.

Here the CDR3 reads CASSLFSSYSSYNSPLHF. The CDR3 DNA reads as TGCGCCAGCAGCTTGTTCTCGAGCTATAGCTCCTATAATTCACCCCTCCACTTT. The chain couples TRBV5-1 to TRBJ1-6; D remains unclear. Trimming shortened V by 1 base and J by 0 bases, and 14 bases separated the two germline ends. The CDR3 spans 18 residues. In germline, CDR1 is SGHRS, CDR2 YFSETQ.

This clone was seen once. The chain uses TRBV19 and TRBJ1-4, with D possibly matching TRBD1 (6 bases). The V gene's germline CDR1 is LNHDA and CDR2 SQIVND (reference sequence). This CDR3 is built from 15 residues. Trimming stripped 3 bases from V and 9 bases from J, with 17 bases between. The CDR3 is CASSIRGAVYQKLFF. CDR3 sequence (DNA): TGTGCCAGTAGTATCCGGGGGGCCGTATATCAAAAACTGTTTTTT.

This clone was recorded a few times. The rearrangement joins TRBV10-3 to TRBJ1-2; a possible D gene is TRBD1 (5 bases). This CDR3 region has 13 residues. CDR1 is ENHRY and CDR2 is SYGVKD in the germline V gene. The V gene lost 9 bases and the J gene lost 7 bases, with 18 bases spanning the gap. This CDR3 is CAIAGEPASGYTF. The CDR3 coding sequence is TGTGCCATAGCGGGGGAGCCAGCCAGTGGCTACACCTTC.